A selection of T cell receptor beta chains follows, all from one sample in a study of pediatric ulcerative colitis. Sequencing was performed with immunoSEQ multiplex PCR; in TCRdb, only in-frame clones are kept and a portion is missing. The repertoire holds some 50,000 clones, with around 79% as singletons. The source material was gut tissue. The origin of the receptors is a girl aged 5-17 years with moderate ulcerative colitis. CDR3s leave out the opening cysteine and the closing phenylalanine or tryptophan. The order of the fields is J gene, V gene, CDR3 protein.

>TRBJ2-2|TRBV7-9
ASTSARPGELF
>TRBJ1-2|TRBV5-5
ASSFPGQGYYGYT
>TRBJ1-2|TRBV28
ASSFPAYGYT
>TRBJ1-5|TRBV2
ASNEGQFNQPQH
>TRBJ1-4|TRBV23-1
ATPQDRNEKLF
>TRBJ2-3|TRBV28
ASSTFRTGGLDTQY
>TRBJ1-5|TRBV6-1
ASSRVGQSNQPQH
>TRBJ1-1|TRBV6-6
ASSFEARGTEAF
>TRBJ2-7|TRBV4-3
ASRQQQGADEQY
>TRBJ2-4|TRBV28
ASSLGTAENIQY
>TRBJ2-4|TRBV5-8
ASSLVGNSGRDIQY
>TRBJ1-1|TRBV5-5
ASSPGVVSNTEAF
>TRBJ2-1|TRBV28
ASSPGGLGNEQF
>TRBJ2-6|TRBV27
ASRPGVSGANVLT
>TRBJ2-2|TRBV27
ASSVGQTNTGELF
>TRBJ2-7|TRBV5-1
ASSVRDRGLEEQY
>TRBJ1-5|TRBV7-6
ASSLGTGTGNQPQH
>TRBJ2-3|TRBV9
ASSVSAGITDTQY
>TRBJ2-5|TRBV7-2
ASSVNVEETQY
>TRBJ1-3|TRBV10-1
ASIQIRCSGNTIY
>TRBJ2-7|TRBV19
ASTPGTGSYEQY
>TRBJ2-2|TRBV29-1
SVALTGAGELF
>TRBJ2-1|TRBV2
ASSVGPGRF
>TRBJ1-4|TRBV6-5
ATRGQANEKLF